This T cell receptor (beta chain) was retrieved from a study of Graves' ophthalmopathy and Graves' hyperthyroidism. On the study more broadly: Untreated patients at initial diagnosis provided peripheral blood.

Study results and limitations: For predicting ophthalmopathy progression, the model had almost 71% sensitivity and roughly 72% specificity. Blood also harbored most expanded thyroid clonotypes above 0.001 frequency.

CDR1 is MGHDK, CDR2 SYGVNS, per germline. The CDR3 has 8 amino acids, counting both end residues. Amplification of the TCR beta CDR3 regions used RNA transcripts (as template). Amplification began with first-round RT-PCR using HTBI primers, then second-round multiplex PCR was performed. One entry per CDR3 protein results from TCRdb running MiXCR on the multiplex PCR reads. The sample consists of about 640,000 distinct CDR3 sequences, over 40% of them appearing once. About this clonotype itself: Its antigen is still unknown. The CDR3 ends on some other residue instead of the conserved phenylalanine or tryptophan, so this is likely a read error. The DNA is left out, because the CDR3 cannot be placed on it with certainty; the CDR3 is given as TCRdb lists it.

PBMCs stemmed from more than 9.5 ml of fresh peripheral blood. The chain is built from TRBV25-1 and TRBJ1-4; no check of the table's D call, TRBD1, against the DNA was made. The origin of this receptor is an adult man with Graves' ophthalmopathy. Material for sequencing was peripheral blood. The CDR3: CASSPGNY.